The 5 T cell receptor beta chains listed next were all sequenced from one sample in a study of blood T cell repertoires in COVID-19. Data came from immunoSEQ multiplex PCR; TCRdb stores just in-frame clones and leaves some out. The sample lists under 200,000 clones; about nine tenths were seen once. Sequencing used peripheral blood. The receptors were gathered from a man aged 18 to 29 with acute or convalescent COVID-19.

This clone has a count of ten or more. The CDR3 sequence is CASSGTSGGTDTQYF. DNA of the CDR3: TGTGCCAGCAGTGGGACTAGCGGGGGCACAGATACGCAGTATTTT. V and J are TRBV6-4 and TRBJ2-3; TRBD2 matches at 12 bases. Trimming took 4 bases from V and 1 from J; bases not matched to a gene: 0. The CDR3 runs to 15 residues. From germline, CDR1 is MRHNA and CDR2 SNTAGT.

This rearrangement joins TRBV4-1 to TRBJ1-5; D is possibly TRBD1 (5 bases). Germline V gene data show CDR1 as MGHRA and CDR2 as YSYEKL. The CDR3 consists of 14 residues. Trimming removed 0 bases at V and 7 bases at J, with 10 bases between. CDR3 sequence: CASSQEGAGQPQHF. DNA for the CDR3: TGCGCCAGCAGCCAAGAAGGGGCTGGCCAGCCCCAGCATTTT.

The V and J genes are TRBV28 and TRBJ1-1; D call uncertain. CDR3 length equals 11 residues. Trimming removed 3 bases at V and 10 bases at J, with 9 bases between. Per the germline V gene, CDR1 is MDHEN and CDR2 is SYDVKM. CDR3 nucleotide sequence: TGTGCCAGCAGTTTTGAGGGTATAGCTTTCTTT. This encodes CASSFEGIAFF.

The rearrangement joins TRBV15 to TRBJ2-1; TRBD1 might be the D (5 bases). Trimming removed 3 bases from V and 9 bases from J, with 15 bases in between. The CDR3 length is 14 residues. Germline V gives CDR1 LNHNV, CDR2 YYDKDF (reference sequence). CDR3 nucleotides: TGTGCCACCAGCAGTTCCAGGATCGACAGTGAGCAGTTCTTC. Residues: CATSSSRIDSEQFF. The full variable domain, its missing parts supplied by reference TRBV15 and TRBJ2-1, is DAMVIQNPRYQVTQFGKPVTLSCSQTLNHNVMYWYQQKSSQAPKLLFHYYDKDFNNEADTPDNFQSRRPNTSFCFLDIRSPGLGDTAMYLCATSSSRIDSEQFFGPGTRLTVL.

The chain couples TRBV20-1 to TRBJ1-4; the D is unclear. Germline lookup yields CDR1 DFQATT and CDR2 SNEGSKA (reference sequence). Deletions cut 3 bases from V and 0 bases from J, with 11 bases between. CDR3 length: 15 residues. The CDR3 loop reads CSASPRTATNEKLFF. CDR3 DNA sequence: TGCAGTGCTAGTCCGCGGACTGCAACTAATGAAAAACTGTTTTTT.